This TCR beta chain comes out of a study of circulating and synovial CD4+ cells in juvenile arthritis. V was clipped by 6 bases and J by 6 bases, with 11 bases between them. Per germline, CDR1 SGHTA and CDR2 FQGNSA. CDR3 length: 12 amino acids. A remark on this clone: The antigen is not known.

Libraries were prepared by immunoSEQ multiplex PCR; TCRdb keeps only in-frame clonotypes and omits some of them. Of about 34,000 clones listed, around 95% were seen once; the top ten hold approximately 0.19%. Points from the study as a whole: Diversity here was lower than in bulk blood CD4 cells. Circulating pathogenic-like lymphocytes shared a substantially higher fraction of CDR3 sequences with synovium than bulk blood. Bulk blood CD4 samples held at least an order of magnitude more or fewer genomes than CPL.

Samples derive from patients with active juvenile idiopathic arthritis. Sequences were obtained from CD4+ T cells from blood. This TCR derives from a human donor with juvenile idiopathic arthritis. This sequence joins TRBV7-2 and TRBJ1-1; D unresolved. CDR3 in amino acids: CASRSAGPEAFF. As DNA, the CDR3 is TGTGCCAGCAGAAGCGCCGGTCCTGAAGCTTTCTTT.